Below are 16 T cell receptor beta chains sequenced from a single sample in a study of T-cell reconstitution after alpha-beta-depleted transplantation in children. It was with unique molecular identifiers that the TCRbeta library was prepared. TCRdb re-called the PCR reads with MiXCR, one entry per CDR3 protein. This table holds over 450,000 distinct CDR3 sequences, 10% found once. Sequencing used PBMCs, obtained before TCRalphabeta/CD19-depleted stem cell transplant. The source is a child under 10 years old with inherited bone marrow failure, due to receive a stem cell transplant.

This clonotype came up a few times. The chain recombines TRBV18 with TRBJ2-2; D is undetermined. The germline V and J ends were trimmed by 3 bases and 0 bases, with 11 bases remaining between them. Germline assignment: CDR1 KGHSH and CDR2 LQKENI. The CDR3 has 16 residues. CDR3 DNA: TGTGCCAGCTCACCCCCTCGCACTCCGAACACCGGGGAGCTGTTTTTT. It translates to CASSPPRTPNTGELFF.

At least ten counts were recorded for this clonotype. The CDR3 DNA follows: TGCGCCAGCAGCCATAGCGGGAGGGCCGAAAACGGGGAGCTGTTTTTT. As protein: CASSHSGRAENGELFF. The chain is built from TRBV4-1 and TRBJ2-2, with 11 nucleotides matching TRBD2. Trimming removed 3 bases from V and 7 bases from J; junction bases left unmatched: 7. The germline V gene encodes CDR1 MGHRA and CDR2 YSYEKL. This CDR3 has 16 residues.

The rearrangement joins TRBV5-6 to TRBJ2-7, with 11 bases aligning to TRBD2. V shed 5 bases and J 5 bases; nucleotides not matched to a gene: 6. Per the germline V gene, CDR1 is SGHDT and CDR2 is YYEEEE. This CDR3 region has 14 residues. The CDR3 loop reads CASSKGLAENEQYF. CDR3 coding DNA: TGTGCCAGCAGTAAGGGACTAGCGGAAAACGAGCAGTACTTC.

This clonotype was recorded at least ten times. This rearrangement joins TRBV12-3 or TRBV12-4 to TRBJ2-1; 12 bases align to TRBD2. The CDR3 runs to 18 residues. The ends lost 2 bases at V and 0 bases at J; junction bases unmatched: 5. The CDR3 loop is CASSLPSGRGSSYNEQFF. CDR3 sequence (DNA): TGTGCCAGCAGTTTACCTAGCGGGAGGGGTAGCTCCTACAATGAGCAGTTCTTC.

The chain uses TRBV7-9 and TRBJ1-5; 9 bases fit TRBD1. The CDR3 runs to 14 residues. Germline CDR1 is SEHNR and CDR2 is FQNEAQ (reference sequence). J gave up 6 bases and V 4 bases, and 4 bases lay outside the gene matches. This CDR3 is CASSSTGGSQPQHF. CDR3 nucleotide sequence: TGTGCCAGCAGCTCGACAGGGGGTAGTCAGCCCCAGCATTTT.

This clonotype was counted at least ten times. V is TRBV20-1 and J is TRBJ2-1; perhaps D is TRBD1 or TRBD2 (5 bases each). Germline CDR1 and CDR2: DFQATT and SNEGSKA (reference sequence). With 1 base removed from V and 2 bases from J, the gap between germline ends came to 15 bases. CDR3 length equals 16 residues. The CDR3 bases are TGCAGTGCTAGAGTGTGGGGCAGGGAGACCTACAATGAGCAGTTCTTC. Translated, it gives CSARVWGRETYNEQFF.

The V gene is TRBV5-1, the J gene TRBJ2-2; D remains ambiguous. Germline V gene data show CDR1 as SGHRS and CDR2 as YFSETQ. This CDR3 region has 14 residues. The V end lost 3 bases, the J end lost 4 bases, and 10 bases lay between the germline ends. The CDR3 region has the DNA TGCGCCAGCAGCTGGGGTCATATCACCGGGGAGCTGTTTTTT. Translation: CASSWGHITGELFF. Using reference TRBV5-1 and TRBJ2-2 for the parts outside the CDR3, the full variable domain is KAGVTQTPRYLIKTRGQQVTLSCSPISGHRSVSWYQQTPGQGLQFLFEYFSETQRNKGNFPGRFSGRQFSNSRSEMNVSTLELGDSALYLCASSWGHITGELFFGEGSRLTVL.

This clonotype showed up many times. The chain has TRBV4-2 and TRBJ2-2; D is ambiguous. With 0 bases removed from V and 4 bases from J, the gap between germline ends came to 6 bases. The CDR3 sequence is 14 residues long. The germline V gene encodes CDR1 LGHNA and CDR2 YNFKEQ. The CDR3, as DNA: TGTGCCAGCAGCCAAGAATGGAGCACCGGGGAGCTGTTTTTT. This sequence encodes CASSQEWSTGELFF.

This clonotype has just a few counts. The chain recombines TRBV20-1 with TRBJ2-7; 14 nucleotides agree with TRBD2. The germline V gene has CDR1 DFQATT and CDR2 SNEGSKA (reference sequence). The CDR3 is made up of 14 amino acids. Trimming at V came to 6 bases and at J to 6 bases, leaving 7 bases not matched to a gene. The CDR3 nucleotides are TGCAGTGCCCAGGGACTAGCGGGAGCCCTCGAGCAGTACTTC. Encoded protein: CSAQGLAGALEQYF.

Ten or more counts support this clonotype. The chain combines TRBV29-1 with TRBJ1-6, with TRBD1 as a possible D gene (6 bases). The CDR3 length is 14 residues. Germline loops: CDR1 SQVTM, CDR2 ANQGSEA. The ends were cut back, 6 bases at V and 8 bases at J, with 17 bases in the middle. The CDR3 DNA reads TGCAGCGTCTCATCCGGGACACGGGATTCACCCCTCCACTTT. Residues: CSVSSGTRDSPLHF. The full variable domain, rest sourced from reference TRBV29-1 and TRBJ1-6, is SAVISQKPSRDICQRGTSLTIQCQVDSQVTMMFWYRQQPGQSLTLIATANQGSEATYESGFVIDKFPISRPNLTFSTLTVSNMSPEDSSIYLCSVSSGTRDSPLHFGNGTRLTVT.

This clonotype has ten or more counts. The rearrangement uses TRBV12-3 or TRBV12-4 and TRBJ2-3, with TRBD1 identical over 10 bases. The CDR3 loop spans 16 amino acids. J gave up 3 bases and V 6 bases, and 9 bases lay outside the gene matches. DNA of the CDR3: TGTGCCAGCAGCGCTACCGGGGACAGGGGTACAGATACGCAGTATTTT. Its protein product is CASSATGDRGTDTQYF.

Only a few counts were recorded for this clonotype. The V and J genes are TRBV7-9 and TRBJ2-2; D is unresolved. V lost 7 bases to trimming and J lost 7 bases, with 10 bases between them. Germline V gene sequence: CDR1 SEHNR, CDR2 FQNEAQ (reference sequence). There are 12 residues in the CDR3. The CDR3 DNA reads as TGTGCCAGCAACAATCGTAACGGGGAGCTGTTTTTT. Its translation is CASNNRNGELFF.

This clonotype occurred many times. The chain recombines TRBV11-2 with TRBJ2-4, with 7 nucleotides matching TRBD1. Germline V gene lookup returns CDR1 SGHAT and CDR2 FQNNGV. V lost 1 base and J lost 13; bases outside the gene matches: 1. This CDR3 contains 11 residues. This CDR3 is CASSLGRGQYF. The CDR3 DNA sequence: TGTGCCAGCAGCTTAGGCAGGGGGCAGTACTTC.

The gene calls are TRBV29-1 and TRBJ2-3; D possibly corresponds to TRBD2 (6 bases). There are 14 residues in the CDR3. The germline CDR1 and CDR2 sequences are SQVTM and ANQGSEA. V was clipped by 4 bases and J by 3 bases, with 14 bases between them. The CDR3 bases are TGCAGCGTTGTCAGAGGAGGGTCGACAGATACGCAGTATTTT. Translated, it gives CSVVRGGSTDTQYF.

This clonotype appeared many times. The chain is built from TRBV28 and TRBJ1-4; D remains unclear. V gave up 2 bases and J gave up 0 bases, with 16 bases separating them. The CDR3 spans 18 residues. Germline values: CDR1 MDHEN, CDR2 SYDVKM. CDR3 DNA sequence: TGTGCCAGCAGTTTAGTGGGAATACTACTATCAACTAATGAAAAACTGTTTTTT. It specifies CASSLVGILLSTNEKLFF.

The table lists this clonotype with many counts. The chain joins TRBV6-5 to TRBJ2-2; D possibly uses TRBD1 or TRBD2 (6 bases each). CDR3 length equals 16 residues. From germline, CDR1 is MNHEY and CDR2 SVGAGI. V lost 7 bases and J 2 bases, leaving 17 bases between the germline ends. CDR3 bases: TGTGCCAGCATCTCTACCTGGGGGGCCAACACCGGGGAGCTGTTTTTT. Protein: CASISTWGANTGELFF.